What follows are 11 T cell receptor beta chains derived from one specimen sequenced in a study of blood T cell repertoires in COVID-19. Here immunoSEQ multiplex PCR was the method, and the copy in TCRdb shows in-frame clones only, minus some. The data hold about 300,000 clones, with 65% to 85% observed a single time. Sequences were obtained from peripheral blood. The receptors derive from a woman in her 50s with acute or convalescent COVID-19.

The genes are TRBV3-1 (or the pseudogene TRBV3-2) and TRBJ2-3, with a tentative D call TRBD2 (5 bases). V gave up 5 bases and J gave up 0 bases, with 15 bases separating them. Germline CDR1 is LGHDT and CDR2 is YNNKEL (reference sequence). This CDR3 comprises 16 residues. CDR3 sequence reads: CASSARPGMSTDTQYF. For the CDR3, the DNA is TGTGCCAGCAGCGCTCGTCCGGGGATGAGCACAGATACGCAGTATTTT.

J is TRBJ1-6 and V is TRBV7-2; D remains ambiguous. Germline V gene data show CDR1 as SGHTA and CDR2 as FQGNSA. Trimming cost V 2 bases and J 7 bases, with 6 bases left between them. This CDR3 contains 13 residues. The CDR3 coding sequence is TGTGCCAGCAGCTTAACAACCAATTCACCCCTCCACTTT. Translation gives CASSLTTNSPLHF.

CDR3 region: CASSPGSSKNTGELFF. CDR3 bases: TGTGCCAGCTCACCAGGGTCTAGTAAGAACACCGGGGAGCTGTTTTTT. This chain joins TRBV18 and TRBJ2-2, with no clear D. The germline V and J ends were trimmed by 2 bases and 1 base, with 11 bases remaining between them. The CDR3 is 16 residues long. Per germline, CDR1 KGHSH and CDR2 LQKENI.

This chain links TRBV11-2 with TRBJ2-3; D ambiguous. Germline lookup yields CDR1 SGHAT and CDR2 FQNNGV. The CDR3 spans 13 residues. With 3 bases removed from V and 5 bases from J, the gap between germline ends came to 9 bases. The CDR3 DNA reads as TGTGCCAGCAGCTTTGCGAGTCTAGATACGCAGTATTTT. It codes for CASSFASLDTQYF. The entire variable domain, with the rest obtained from reference TRBV11-2 and TRBJ2-3, is as follows: EAGVAQSPRYKIIEKRQSVAFWCNPISGHATLYWYQQILGQGPKLLIQFQNNGVVDDSQLPKDRFSAERLKGVDSTLKIQPAKLEDSAVYLCASSFASLDTQYFGPGTRLTVL.

This clone was found a few times. The chain is built from TRBV5-1 and TRBJ2-2; TRBD1 matches 8 bases. CDR3 length: 16 amino acids. After removal of 4 bases from V and 1 base from J, the junction contained 6 bases not matched to a gene. The germline V gene has CDR1 SGHRS and CDR2 YFSETQ. CDR3: CASSGRTGQNTGELFF. As DNA, the CDR3 is TGCGCCAGCAGCGGAAGGACAGGGCAGAACACCGGGGAGCTGTTTTTT.

Here the CDR3 reads CASSLPRTGSNEKLFF. For the CDR3, the DNA is TGTGCCAGCAGCCTCCCGCGGACAGGGTCTAATGAAAAACTGTTTTTT. The gene calls are TRBV7-9 and TRBJ1-4; the match to TRBD1 covers 8 bases. Per germline, CDR1 SEHNR and CDR2 FQNEAQ (reference sequence). The CDR3 has 16 amino acids. The V and J ends lost 5 bases and 3 bases, in that order; junction bases with no gene match: 8. The full variable domain, completed using reference TRBV7-9 and TRBJ1-4, is DTGVSQNPRHKITKRGQNVTFRCDPISEHNRLYWYRQTLGQGPEFLTYFQNEAQLEKSRLLSDRFSAERPKGSFSTLEIQRTEQGDSAMYLCASSLPRTGSNEKLFFGSGTQLSVL.

This clone occurred a few times. The rearrangement joins TRBV5-1 to TRBJ2-1, with D possibly TRBD2 on 6 matching bases. Germline CDR1 is SGHRS and CDR2 is YFSETQ. The V end lost 3 bases, the J end lost 0 bases, and 10 bases lay between the germline ends. The CDR3 covers 15 residues. The CDR3 protein is CASSSTTSSYNEQFF. The CDR3 bases are TGCGCCAGCAGCTCAACGACTAGCTCCTACAATGAGCAGTTCTTC.

J is TRBJ2-3 and V is TRBV24-1; 8 positions match TRBD1. CDR1 and CDR2 from the germline V gene are KGHDR and SFDVKD. The trim removed 10 bases at V and 2 bases at J, leaving 4 bases unmatched. This CDR3 contains 13 residues. As DNA, the CDR3 is TGTGCCACTCAGGGGGCCTACACAGATACGCAGTATTTT. It is translated as CATQGAYTDTQYF.

The gene calls are TRBV19 and TRBJ1-4; 9 bases match TRBD1. The CDR3 is 13 residues long. Germline V CDR1 and CDR2: LNHDA, SQIVND (reference sequence). Trimming at V came to 7 bases and at J to 4 bases, leaving 1 base not matched to a gene. CDR3 region: CASKDRGNEKLFF. The CDR3 coding sequence is TGTGCCAGTAAGGACAGGGGTAATGAAAAACTGTTTTTT.

V and J are TRBV29-1 and TRBJ1-1, with D maybe TRBD1 (5 bases). The germline V and J ends were trimmed by 6 bases and 11 bases, with 16 bases remaining between them. Germline V gene lookup returns CDR1 SQVTM and CDR2 ANQGSEA. This CDR3 is 11 amino acids long. The DNA for the CDR3 is TGCAGCGTGTTATCGGGGGTGGTCGCTTTCTTT. The encoded protein is CSVLSGVVAFF.

The rearrangement uses TRBV5-4 and TRBJ1-2, with 7 bases identical to TRBD1. The V segment lost 3 bases and the J segment 6 bases; nucleotides outside the gene matches: 11. Germline assignment: CDR1 SGHNT and CDR2 YYREEE (reference sequence). The CDR3 sequence is 15 residues long. CDR3 region: CASSSTSGGWDGYTF. CDR3 DNA sequence: TGTGCCAGCAGCTCGACATCAGGGGGATGGGATGGCTACACCTTC. The full variable domain, its missing parts supplied by reference TRBV5-4 and TRBJ1-2, is ETGVTQSPTHLIKTRGQQVTLRCSSQSGHNTVSWYQQALGQGPQFIFQYYREEENGRGNFPPRFSGLQFPNYSSELNVNALELDDSALYLCASSSTSGGWDGYTFGSGTRLTVV.